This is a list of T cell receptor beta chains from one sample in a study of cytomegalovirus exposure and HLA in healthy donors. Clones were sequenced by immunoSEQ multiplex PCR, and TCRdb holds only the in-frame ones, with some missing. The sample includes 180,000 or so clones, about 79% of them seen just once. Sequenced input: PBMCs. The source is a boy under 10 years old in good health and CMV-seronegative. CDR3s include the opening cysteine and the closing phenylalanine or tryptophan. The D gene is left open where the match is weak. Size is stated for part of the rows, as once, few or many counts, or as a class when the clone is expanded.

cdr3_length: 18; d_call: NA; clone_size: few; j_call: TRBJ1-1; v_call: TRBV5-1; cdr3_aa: CASSLIKRDTYLNTEAFF; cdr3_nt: TGCGCCAGCAGCTTGATAAAGCGGGACACCTATTTGAACACTGAAGCTTTCTTT
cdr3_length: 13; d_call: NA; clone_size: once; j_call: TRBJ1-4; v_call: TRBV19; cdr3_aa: CASNWGLNEKLFF; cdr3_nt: TGTGCCAGTAATTGGGGACTTAATGAAAAACTGTTTTTT
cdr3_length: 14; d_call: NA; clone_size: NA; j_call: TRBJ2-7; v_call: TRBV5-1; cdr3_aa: CASSSITGPYEQYF; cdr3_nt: TGCGCCAGCAGCTCCATAACAGGCCCCTACGAGCAGTACTTC
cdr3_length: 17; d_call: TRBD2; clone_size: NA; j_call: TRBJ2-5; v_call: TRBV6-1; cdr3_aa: CASSVSRSGGAQETQYF; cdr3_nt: TGTGCCAGCAGTGTCTCTCGTAGCGGGGGAGCCCAAGAGACCCAGTACTTC
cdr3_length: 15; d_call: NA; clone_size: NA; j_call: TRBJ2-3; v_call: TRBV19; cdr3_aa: CASRGPGLSPDTQYF; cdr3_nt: TGTGCCAGTAGAGGACCGGGACTTAGCCCAGATACGCAGTATTTT
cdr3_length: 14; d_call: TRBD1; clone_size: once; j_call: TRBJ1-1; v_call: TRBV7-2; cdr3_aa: CASSSGQVVTEAFF; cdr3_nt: TGTGCCAGCAGCTCAGGACAGGTCGTCACTGAAGCTTTCTTT
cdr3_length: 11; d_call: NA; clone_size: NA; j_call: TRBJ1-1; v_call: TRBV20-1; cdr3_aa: CSATSGGEAFF; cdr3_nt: TGCAGTGCCACGTCGGGGGGTGAAGCTTTCTTT
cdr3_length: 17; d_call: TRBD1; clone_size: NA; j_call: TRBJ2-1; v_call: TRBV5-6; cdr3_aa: CASSSNKGTVSYNEQFF; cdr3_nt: TGTGCCAGCAGCTCGAATAAGGGGACAGTCTCCTACAATGAGCAGTTCTTC
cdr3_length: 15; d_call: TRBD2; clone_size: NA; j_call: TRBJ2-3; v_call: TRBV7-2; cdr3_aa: CASSLLRGGSDTQYF; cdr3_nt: TGTGCCAGCAGCTTATTACGGGGGGGCTCAGATACGCAGTATTTT
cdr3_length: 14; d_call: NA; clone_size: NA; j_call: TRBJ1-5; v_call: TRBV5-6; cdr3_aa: CASSLGPSNQPQHF; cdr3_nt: TGTGCCAGCAGCTTGGGGCCTAGCAATCAGCCCCAGCATTTT
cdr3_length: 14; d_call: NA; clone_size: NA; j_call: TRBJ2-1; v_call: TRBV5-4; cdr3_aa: CASSPRVQYNEQFF; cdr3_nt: TGTGCCAGCAGCCCCAGGGTCCAATACAATGAGCAGTTCTTC
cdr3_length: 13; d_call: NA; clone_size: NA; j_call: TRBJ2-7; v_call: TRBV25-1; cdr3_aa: CASSTTSLYEQYF; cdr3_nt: TGTGCCAGCAGTACAACTAGTCTATACGAGCAGTACTTC
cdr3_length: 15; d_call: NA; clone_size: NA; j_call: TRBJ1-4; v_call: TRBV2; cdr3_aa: CASSEENGTIEKLFF; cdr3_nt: TGTGCCAGCAGTGAAGAAAATGGCACGATTGAAAAACTGTTTTTT
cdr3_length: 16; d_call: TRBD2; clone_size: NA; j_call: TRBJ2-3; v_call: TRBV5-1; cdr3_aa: CASRVEAGGSPDTQYF; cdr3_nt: TGCGCCAGCAGAGTAGAAGCGGGGGGGTCACCAGATACGCAGTATTTT
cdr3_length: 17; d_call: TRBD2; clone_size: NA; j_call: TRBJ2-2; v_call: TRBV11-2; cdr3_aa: CASRTRSGAFNTGELFF; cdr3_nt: TGTGCCAGCAGGACTCGTAGCGGGGCCTTTAACACCGGGGAGCTGTTTTTT
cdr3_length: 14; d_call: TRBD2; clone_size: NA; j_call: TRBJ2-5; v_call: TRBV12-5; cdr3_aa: CASGLSGGPETQYF; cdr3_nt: TGTGCTAGTGGATTGAGCGGGGGTCCAGAGACCCAGTACTTC
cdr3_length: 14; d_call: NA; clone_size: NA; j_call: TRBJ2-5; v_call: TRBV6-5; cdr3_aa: CASSLKGGFETQYF; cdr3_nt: TGTGCCAGCAGTCTCAAAGGAGGGTTCGAGACCCAGTACTTC
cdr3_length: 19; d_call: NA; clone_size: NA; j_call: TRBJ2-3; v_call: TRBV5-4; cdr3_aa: CASSLDLARFTANTDTQYF; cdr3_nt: TGTGCCAGCAGCTTGGACCTAGCGAGGTTCACCGCAAACACAGATACGCAGTATTTT
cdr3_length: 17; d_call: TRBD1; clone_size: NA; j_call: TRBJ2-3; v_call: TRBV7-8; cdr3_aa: CASSLSGQGISRDTQYF; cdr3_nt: TGTGCCAGCAGCTTATCGGGACAGGGCATCAGTAGAGATACGCAGTATTTT
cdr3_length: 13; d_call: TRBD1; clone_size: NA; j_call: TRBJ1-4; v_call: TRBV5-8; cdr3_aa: CAGSRDRGEKLFF; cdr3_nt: TGTGCCGGCAGCCGGGACAGGGGTGAAAAACTGTTTTTT
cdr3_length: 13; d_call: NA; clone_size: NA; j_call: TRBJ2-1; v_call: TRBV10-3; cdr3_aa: CAISPTSPNEQFF; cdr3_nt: TGTGCCATCAGCCCTACTAGCCCCAATGAGCAGTTCTTC
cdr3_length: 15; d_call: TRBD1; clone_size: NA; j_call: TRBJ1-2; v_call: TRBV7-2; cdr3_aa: CASSVRQGTNYGYTF; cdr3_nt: TGTGCCAGCAGCGTTCGACAGGGGACTAACTATGGCTACACCTTC
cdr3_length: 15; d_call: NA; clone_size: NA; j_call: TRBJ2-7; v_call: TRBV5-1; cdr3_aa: CASSLGTSPNYEQYF; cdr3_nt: TGCGCCAGCAGCCTAGGGACTTCCCCTAACTACGAGCAGTACTTC
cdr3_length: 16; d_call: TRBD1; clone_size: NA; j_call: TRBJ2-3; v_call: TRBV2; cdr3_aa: CASRTSGTGSGNTQYF; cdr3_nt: TGTGCCAGCAGGACCTCCGGGACAGGTTCTGGAAATACGCAGTATTTT
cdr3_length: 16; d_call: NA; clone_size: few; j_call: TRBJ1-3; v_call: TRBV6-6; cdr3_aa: CASTHRVQASGNTIYF; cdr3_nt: TGTGCCAGCACACACAGGGTACAAGCCTCTGGAAACACCATATATTTT
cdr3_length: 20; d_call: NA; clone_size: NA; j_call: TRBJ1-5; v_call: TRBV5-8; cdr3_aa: CASSSLQGLGNLARNQPQHF; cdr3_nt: TGTGCCAGCAGCTCCCTACAGGGATTGGGGAACCTAGCCCGCAATCAGCCCCAGCATTTT
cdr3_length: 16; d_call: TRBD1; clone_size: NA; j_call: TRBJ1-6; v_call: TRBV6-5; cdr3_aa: CASSFWVAGGSSPLHF; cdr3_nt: TGTGCCAGCAGTTTCTGGGTTGCAGGGGGCTCTTCACCCCTCCACTTT
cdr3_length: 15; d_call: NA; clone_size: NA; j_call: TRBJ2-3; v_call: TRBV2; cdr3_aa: CASSLTSPLTDTQYF; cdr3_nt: TGTGCCAGCAGTCTGACTAGTCCGCTCACAGATACGCAGTATTTT
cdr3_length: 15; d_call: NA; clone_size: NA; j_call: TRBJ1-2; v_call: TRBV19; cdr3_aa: CASRILTGDTYGYTF; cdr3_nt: TGTGCCAGTAGGATACTGACAGGAGATACCTATGGCTACACCTTC
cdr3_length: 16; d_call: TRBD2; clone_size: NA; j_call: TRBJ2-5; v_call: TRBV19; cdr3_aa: CASSRSGSGPQETQYF; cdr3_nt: TGTGCCAGTAGCCGATCGGGTAGCGGGCCCCAAGAGACCCAGTACTTC
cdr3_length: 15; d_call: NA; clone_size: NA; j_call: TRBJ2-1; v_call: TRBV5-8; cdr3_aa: CASSLGGGSYNEQFF; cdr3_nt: TGTGCCAGCAGCTTGGGGGGCGGCTCCTACAATGAGCAGTTCTTC
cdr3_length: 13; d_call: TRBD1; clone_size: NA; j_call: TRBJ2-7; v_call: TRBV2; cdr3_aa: CASGGTGSYEQYF; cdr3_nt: TGTGCCAGCGGTGGGACAGGATCCTACGAGCAGTACTTC
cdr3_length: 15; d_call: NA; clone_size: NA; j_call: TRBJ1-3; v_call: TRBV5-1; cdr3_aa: CASSRDGGSGNTIYF; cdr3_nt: TGCGCCAGCAGCCGGGACGGGGGCTCTGGAAACACCATATATTTT
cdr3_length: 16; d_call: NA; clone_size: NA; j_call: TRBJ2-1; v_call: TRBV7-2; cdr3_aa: CASSRQHLKSYNEQFF; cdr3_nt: TGTGCCAGCAGCCGCCAACACCTTAAGTCTTACAATGAGCAGTTCTTC
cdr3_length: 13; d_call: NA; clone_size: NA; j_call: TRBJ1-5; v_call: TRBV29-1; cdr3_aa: CSVGEVGNQPQHF; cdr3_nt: TGCAGCGTTGGGGAGGTTGGCAATCAGCCCCAGCATTTT
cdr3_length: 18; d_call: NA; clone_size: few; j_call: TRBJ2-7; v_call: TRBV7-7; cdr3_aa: CASSSDEGLGKKAYEQYF; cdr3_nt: TGTGCTAGCAGCTCGGACGAGGGTTTAGGAAAGAAAGCCTACGAGCAGTACTTC